This TCR beta chain stems from a study of OX40 agonist ivuxolimab in advanced cancers. Autoimmune disease history or systemic immunosuppression disqualified patients. Profiled with immunoSEQ multiplex PCR; TCRdb holds only in-frame clones, not every one. The table has 80,000 or so clones, about 93% seen once. The clonotype comes from an adult with an advanced solid tumor such as melanoma, head and neck, liver or kidney cancer. Sequences were derived from CD4+ or CD8+ T cells sorted from blood, sampled in a trial of the OX40 agonist ivuxolimab.

CDR3 in DNA: TGTGCCAGCAGCCCCTCGGGTGGAGGACAGAGACAGCCCCAGCATTTT. This translates into CASSPSGGGQRQPQHF. J is TRBJ1-5 and V is TRBV7-9; tentatively, D is TRBD1 (6 bases). The V gene lost 5 bases and the J gene lost 7 bases, with 21 bases spanning the gap. CDR1 and CDR2 (germline): SEHNR, FQNEAQ (reference sequence). This CDR3 spans 16 amino acids.